This section outlines one TCR beta chain sequence together with its context. CDR1 and CDR2 from the germline V gene are MNHGY and SVAAGI. The CDR3 spans 15 residues. J gave up 2 bases and V 4 bases, and 7 bases lay outside the gene matches. The sample's time point: newly diagnosed GD, antithyroid drugs for less than 3 months. There was RNA extracted from PBMCs, and the TCR library was made from it. Construction of the TCR beta libraries employed iRepertoire HTBI primers in conjunction with Arm-PCR of CDR3 regions. Each CDR3 protein gets one entry after TCRdb re-called the multiplex PCR reads with MiXCR. There are 400,000 to 650,000 distinct CDR3 sequences in the sample; more than 15% occur only once, and around 25% lies in the top ten. These data are taken from a study of regulatory T cells in long-lasting Graves disease. This same sample was also taken into another study, of T cells in Graves' hyperthyroidism and ophthalmopathy. That paper adds: An initial round of RT-PCR targeting the TCR CDR3 relied on the HTBI primer set. Within blood appeared most thyroid clonotypes that had expanded above 0.001.

The sequencing used peripheral blood mononuclear cells (PBMCs), collected at new diagnosis, from a patient treated with antithyroid drugs. The V and J genes are TRBV6-9 and TRBJ2-5; 7 bases align to TRBD1. The TCR was taken from a woman in her forties or fifties with Graves disease. The CDR3 reads CASSFGRGKQETQYF. The CDR3, as DNA: TGTGCCAGCAGTTTTGGCAGGGGGAAACAAGAGACCCAGTACTTC.